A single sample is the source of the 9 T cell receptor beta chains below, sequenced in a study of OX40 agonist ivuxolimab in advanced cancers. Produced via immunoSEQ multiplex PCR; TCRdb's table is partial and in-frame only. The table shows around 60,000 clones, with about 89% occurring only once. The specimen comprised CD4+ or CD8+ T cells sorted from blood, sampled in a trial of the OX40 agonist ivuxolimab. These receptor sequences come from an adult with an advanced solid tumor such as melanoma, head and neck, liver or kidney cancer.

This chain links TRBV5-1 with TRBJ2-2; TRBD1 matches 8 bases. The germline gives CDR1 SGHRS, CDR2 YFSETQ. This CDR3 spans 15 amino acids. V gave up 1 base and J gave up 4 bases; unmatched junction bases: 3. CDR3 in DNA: TGCGCCAGCAGCTTGTTGGGGACAGGCACCGGGGAGCTGTTTTTT. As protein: CASSLLGTGTGELFF.

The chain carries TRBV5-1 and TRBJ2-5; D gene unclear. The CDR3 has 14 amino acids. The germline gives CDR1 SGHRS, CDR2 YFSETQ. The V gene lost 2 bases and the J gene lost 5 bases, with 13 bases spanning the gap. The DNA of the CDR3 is TGCGCCAGCAGCTTTCCTTCTAGTGGGGAGACCCAGTACTTC. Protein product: CASSFPSSGETQYF.

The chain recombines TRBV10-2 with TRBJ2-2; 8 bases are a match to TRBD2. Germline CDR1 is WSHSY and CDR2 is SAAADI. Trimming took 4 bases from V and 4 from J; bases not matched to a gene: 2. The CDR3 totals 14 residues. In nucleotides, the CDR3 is TGCGCCAGCAGTGGACTAGCGCCCACCGGGGAGCTGTTTTTT. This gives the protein CASSGLAPTGELFF.

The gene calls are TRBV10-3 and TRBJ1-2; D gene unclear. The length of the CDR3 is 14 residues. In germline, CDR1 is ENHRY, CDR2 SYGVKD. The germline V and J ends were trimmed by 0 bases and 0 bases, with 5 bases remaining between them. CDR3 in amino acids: CAISESAANYGYTF. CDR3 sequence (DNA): TGTGCCATCAGTGAGTCGGCAGCTAACTATGGCTACACCTTC.

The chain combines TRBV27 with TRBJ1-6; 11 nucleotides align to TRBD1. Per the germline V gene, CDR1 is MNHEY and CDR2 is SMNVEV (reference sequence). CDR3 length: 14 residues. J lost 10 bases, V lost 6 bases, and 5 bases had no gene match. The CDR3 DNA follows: TGTGCCAGCAGGCAAGGACAGGGGGCGTCACCCCTCCACTTT. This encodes CASRQGQGASPLHF.

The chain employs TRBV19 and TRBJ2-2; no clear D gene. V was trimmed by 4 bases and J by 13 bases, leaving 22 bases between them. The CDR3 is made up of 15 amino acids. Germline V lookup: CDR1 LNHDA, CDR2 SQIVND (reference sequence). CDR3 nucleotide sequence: TGTGCCAGTAGTAGCCACCGGGCCTCCGGCCCGCCGCTGTTTTTT. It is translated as CASSSHRASGPPLFF.

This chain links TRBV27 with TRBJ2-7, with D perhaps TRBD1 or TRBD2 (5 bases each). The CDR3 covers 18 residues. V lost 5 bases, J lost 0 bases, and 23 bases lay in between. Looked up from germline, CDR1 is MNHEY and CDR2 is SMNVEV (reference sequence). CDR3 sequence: CASSPRPPGSPLSYEQYF. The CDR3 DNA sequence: TGTGCCAGCAGTCCACGTCCACCAGGGAGCCCGCTCTCCTACGAGCAGTACTTC.

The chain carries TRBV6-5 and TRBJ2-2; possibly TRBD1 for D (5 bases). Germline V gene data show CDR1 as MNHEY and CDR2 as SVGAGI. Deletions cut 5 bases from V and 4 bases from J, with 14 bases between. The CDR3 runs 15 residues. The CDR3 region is CASSVPGSGTGELFF. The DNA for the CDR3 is TGTGCCAGCAGTGTACCAGGGTCGGGCACCGGGGAGCTGTTTTTT.

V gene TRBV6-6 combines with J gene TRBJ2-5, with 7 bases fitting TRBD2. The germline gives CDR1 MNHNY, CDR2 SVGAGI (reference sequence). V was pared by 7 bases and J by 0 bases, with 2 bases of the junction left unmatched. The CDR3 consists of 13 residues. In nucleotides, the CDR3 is TGTGCCAGCAAGCGGGACCACCAAGAGACCCAGTACTTC. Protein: CASKRDHQETQYF.